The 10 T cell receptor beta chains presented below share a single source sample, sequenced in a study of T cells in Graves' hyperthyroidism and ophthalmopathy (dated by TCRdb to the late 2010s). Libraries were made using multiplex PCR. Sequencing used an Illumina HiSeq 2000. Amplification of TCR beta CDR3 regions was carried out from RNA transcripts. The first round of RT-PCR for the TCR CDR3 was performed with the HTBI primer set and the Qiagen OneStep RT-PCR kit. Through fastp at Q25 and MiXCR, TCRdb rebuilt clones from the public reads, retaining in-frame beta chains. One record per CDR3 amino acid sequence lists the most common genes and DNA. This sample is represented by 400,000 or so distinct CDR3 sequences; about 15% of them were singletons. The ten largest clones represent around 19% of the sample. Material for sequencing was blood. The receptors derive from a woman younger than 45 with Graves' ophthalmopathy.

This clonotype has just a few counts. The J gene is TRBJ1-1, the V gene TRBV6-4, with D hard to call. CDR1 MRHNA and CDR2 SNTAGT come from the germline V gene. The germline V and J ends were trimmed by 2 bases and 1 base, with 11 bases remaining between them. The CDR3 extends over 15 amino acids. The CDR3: CASSDRAGTNTEAFF. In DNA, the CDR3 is TGTGCCAGCAGTGACAGGGCGGGAACGAACACTGAAGCTTTCTTT.

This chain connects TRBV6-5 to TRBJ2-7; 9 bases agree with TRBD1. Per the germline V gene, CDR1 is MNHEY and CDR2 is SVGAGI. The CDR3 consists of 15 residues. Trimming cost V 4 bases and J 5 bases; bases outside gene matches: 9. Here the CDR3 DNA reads TGTGCCAGCAGTTTCCCGGACAGGGGCGCCCACGAGCAGTACTTC. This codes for CASSFPDRGAHEQYF.

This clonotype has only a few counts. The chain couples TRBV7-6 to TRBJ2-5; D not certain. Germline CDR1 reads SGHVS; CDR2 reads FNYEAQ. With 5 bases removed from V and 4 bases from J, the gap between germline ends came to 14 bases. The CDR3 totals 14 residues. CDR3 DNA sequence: TGTGCCAGCAGCCCGGCGGAGCCGGCAGAGACCCAGTACTTC. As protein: CASSPAEPAETQYF.

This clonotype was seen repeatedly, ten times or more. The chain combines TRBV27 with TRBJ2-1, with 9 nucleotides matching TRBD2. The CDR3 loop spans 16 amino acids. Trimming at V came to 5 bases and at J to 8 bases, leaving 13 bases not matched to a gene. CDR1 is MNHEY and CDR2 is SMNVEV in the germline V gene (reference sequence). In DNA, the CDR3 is TGTGCCAGCAGTCCCGCCGGGGGCGGGGGGGCGTATGAGCAGTTCTTC. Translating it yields CASSPAGGGGAYEQFF.

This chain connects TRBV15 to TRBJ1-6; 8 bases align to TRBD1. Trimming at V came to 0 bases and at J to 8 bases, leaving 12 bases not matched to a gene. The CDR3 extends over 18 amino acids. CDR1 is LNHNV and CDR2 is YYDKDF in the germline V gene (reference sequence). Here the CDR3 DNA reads TGTGCCACCAGCAGAGATAATGACCCCGGGACAGGAGATTCACCCCTCCACTTT. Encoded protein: CATSRDNDPGTGDSPLHF.

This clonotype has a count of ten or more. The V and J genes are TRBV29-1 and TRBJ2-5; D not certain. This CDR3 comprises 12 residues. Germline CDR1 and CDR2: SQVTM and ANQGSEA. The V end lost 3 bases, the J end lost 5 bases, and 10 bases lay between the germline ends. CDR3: CSVDHRRETQYF. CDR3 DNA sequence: TGCAGCGTTGACCACCGTCGGGAGACCCAGTACTTC.

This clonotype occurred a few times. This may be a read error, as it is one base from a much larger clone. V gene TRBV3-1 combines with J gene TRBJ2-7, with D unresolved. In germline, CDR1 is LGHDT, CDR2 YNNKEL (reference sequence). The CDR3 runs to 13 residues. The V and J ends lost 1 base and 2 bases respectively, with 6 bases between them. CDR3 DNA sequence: TGTGCCAGCAGCCAAGTCCCGGCCTACGAGCAGTACTTC. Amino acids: CASSQVPAYEQYF.

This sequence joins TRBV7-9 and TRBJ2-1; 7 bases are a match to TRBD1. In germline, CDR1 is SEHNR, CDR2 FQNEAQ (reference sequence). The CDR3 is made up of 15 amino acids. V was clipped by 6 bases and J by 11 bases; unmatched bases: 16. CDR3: CASSPQGSRAGKQFF. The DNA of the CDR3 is TGTGCCAGCAGTCCACAGGGGAGTAGGGCAGGTAAGCAGTTCTTC.

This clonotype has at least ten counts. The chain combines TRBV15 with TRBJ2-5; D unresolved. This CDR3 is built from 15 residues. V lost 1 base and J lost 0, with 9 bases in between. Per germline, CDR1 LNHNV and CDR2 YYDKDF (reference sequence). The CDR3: CATSRGALNQETQYF. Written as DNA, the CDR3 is TGTGCCACCAGCAGAGGGGCCCTAAACCAAGAGACCCAGTACTTC. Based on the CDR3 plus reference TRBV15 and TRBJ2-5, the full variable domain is DAMVIQNPRYQVTQFGKPVTLSCSQTLNHNVMYWYQQKSSQAPKLLFHYYDKDFNNEADTPDNFQSRRPNTSFCFLDIRSPGLGDTAMYLCATSRGALNQETQYFGPGTRLLVL.

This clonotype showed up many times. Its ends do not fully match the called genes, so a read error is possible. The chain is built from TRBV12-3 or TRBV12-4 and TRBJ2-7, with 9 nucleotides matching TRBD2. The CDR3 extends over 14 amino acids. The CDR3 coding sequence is TGTGCCAGCAGTTATCTAGCGGGGTCCTCCGAGCAGTACTTC. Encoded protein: CASSYLAGSSEQYF.